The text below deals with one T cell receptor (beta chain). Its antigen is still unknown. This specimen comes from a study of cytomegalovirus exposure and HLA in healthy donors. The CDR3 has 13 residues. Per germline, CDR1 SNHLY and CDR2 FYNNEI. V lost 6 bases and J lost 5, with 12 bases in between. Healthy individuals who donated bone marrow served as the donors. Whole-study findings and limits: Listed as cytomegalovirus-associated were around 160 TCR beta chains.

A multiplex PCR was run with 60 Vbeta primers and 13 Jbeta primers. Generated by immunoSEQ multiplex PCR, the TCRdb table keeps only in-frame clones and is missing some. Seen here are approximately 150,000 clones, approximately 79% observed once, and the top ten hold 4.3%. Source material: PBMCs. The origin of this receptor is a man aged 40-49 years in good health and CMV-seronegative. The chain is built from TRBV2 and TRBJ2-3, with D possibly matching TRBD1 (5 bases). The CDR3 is CASRQGWRDTQYF. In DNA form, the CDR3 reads TGTGCCAGCAGGCAGGGATGGAGAGATACGCAGTATTTT.